These T cell receptor beta chains were read from a single sample in a study of shared clonotypes between healthy human individuals. Sequenced by immunoSEQ multiplex PCR; TCRdb stores in-frame clones only, minus some. The top ten hold around 0.61% of the sample, which has over a million clones, about 84% seen once. The sample consisted of memory CD4+ T cells from PBMCs. All receptors derive from a man younger than 35 in good health. Some clones in this sample may be carry-over from other donors' samples. Both conserved end residues are part of each CDR3. D genes are given only for firm matches. Only part of the rows carry a size: once, few, many, or a class if the clone is expanded.

D	length	size	V	J	DNA	CDR3
TRBD1	14	NA	TRBV7-9	TRBJ1-1	TGTGCCAGCGGCCGGGACAGGTGGAACACTGAAGCTTTCTTT	CASGRDRWNTEAFF
NA	13	NA	TRBV30	TRBJ2-1	TGTGCCTGTAGTAAGAGCTCCTACAATGAGCAGTTCTTC	CACSKSSYNEQFF
TRBD1	14	once	TRBV5-1	TRBJ2-7	TGCGCCAGCAGCGCGGGACAGGGGTTATACGAGCAGTACTTC	CASSAGQGLYEQYF
TRBD2	15	few	TRBV27	TRBJ2-7	TGTGCCAGCAATCGGCGGGGGGTGGACATCTACGAGCAGTACTTC	CASNRRGVDIYEQYF
NA	13	once	TRBV15	TRBJ2-5	TGTGCCACCAGCAGTCTAGCTGCAGAGACCCAGTACTTC	CATSSLAAETQYF
NA	12	NA	TRBV6-5	TRBJ1-2	TGTGCCAGCAGGACTGGGGCGGATGGCTACACCTTC	CASRTGADGYTF
TRBD2	16	many	TRBV11-2	TRBJ2-1	TGTGCCAGCAGCTTAGATCGCCTTGGTAGCGGGAGCGGGCAGTTCTTC	CASSLDRLGSGSGQFF
TRBD1	13	NA	TRBV14	TRBJ2-7	TGTGCCAGCAGCCAACCCGGGACAGCCGAGCAGTACTTC	CASSQPGTAEQYF
NA	15	NA	TRBV7-9	TRBJ1-4	TGTGCCAGCAGCTTTTTATTCGGGTTGGGTGAAAAACTGTTTTTT	CASSFLFGLGEKLFF
NA	14	few	TRBV5-1	TRBJ2-2	TGCGCCAGCAGCCCTAACAGGGAATCGGGGGAGCTGTTTTTT	CASSPNRESGELFF
NA	12	NA	TRBV9	TRBJ1-2	TGTGCCAGCAGCGTAGTGGGAGGCGGCTACACCTTC	CASSVVGGGYTF
TRBD2	17	NA	TRBV28	TRBJ2-5	TGTGCCATCACAGGGGCTAGCGGGACTCAACATGAGGAGACCCAGTACTTC	CAITGASGTQHEETQYF
TRBD1	13	NA	TRBV5-1	TRBJ1-2	TGCGCCAGCAGCACCGGGACAGGGGATGGCTACACCTTC	CASSTGTGDGYTF
NA	13	NA	TRBV27	TRBJ2-5	TGTGCCAGCAGTTTACGGGACGGAGAGACCCAGTACTTC	CASSLRDGETQYF
NA	15	NA	TRBV6-5	TRBJ1-2	TGTGCCAGCAGTGGATCCACAGGACATAACTATGGCTACACCTTC	CASSGSTGHNYGYTF
TRBD2	14	few	TRBV10-3	TRBJ2-1	TGTGCCATCAGCGGACTAGCGGCCTTCAATGAGCAGTTCTTC	CAISGLAAFNEQFF
TRBD1	15	few	TRBV18	TRBJ2-7	TGTGCCAGCTCACCTTCAGGGGGTCTCGTTTTAGAGCAGTACTTC	CASSPSGGLVLEQYF
TRBD1	18	NA	TRBV18	TRBJ1-1	TGTGCCAGCTCACCAGGGTTTTGGGACAGGGGGATGAACACTGAAGCTTTCTTT	CASSPGFWDRGMNTEAFF
TRBD1	15	NA	TRBV4-1	TRBJ2-5	TGCGCCAGCAGCCGAGGACAGGGTTTGAAGGAGACCCAGTACTTC	CASSRGQGLKETQYF
TRBD2	16	NA	TRBV5-6	TRBJ2-3	TGTGCCAGCAGCGTCGCCAGCGGGAGATCTGCAGATACGCAGTATTTT	CASSVASGRSADTQYF
TRBD2	18	NA	TRBV2	TRBJ2-2	TGTGCCAGCAGTGACCGACTGGGGACTAGCGGTAAACTCGGGGAGCTGTTTTTT	CASSDRLGTSGKLGELFF
NA	14	NA	TRBV11-1	TRBJ2-4	TGTGCCAGCAGCTGGGGGAAAGCCAAAAACATTCAGTACTTC	CASSWGKAKNIQYF
NA	16	NA	TRBV4-1	TRBJ1-2	TGCGCCAGCAGCCCCCTCGAGCAGGGCCCTAACTATGGCTACACCTTC	CASSPLEQGPNYGYTF
NA	16	NA	TRBV5-4	TRBJ2-7	TGTGCCAGCAGCTTGGGGGCGTACACCCCCCCTTCCGAGCAGTACTTC	CASSLGAYTPPSEQYF